This T cell receptor (beta chain) was captured in a study of blood T cell repertoires in COVID-19. Background on the study: Material from acute and convalescent COVID-19 was sourced from the United States, Italy and Spain.

Germline assignment: CDR1 MGHRA and CDR2 YSYEKL. The CDR3 loop spans 15 amino acids. Trimming stripped 0 bases from V and 2 bases from J, with 10 bases between. In Seattle, patients joined the study during active infection and were tracked longitudinally. How the authors handled the data: Amplified reference gene primers provided the basis for estimating nucleated cell counts. Only in-frame clones appear in the TCRdb table, and some are missing; sequencing was by immunoSEQ multiplex PCR. V and J calls and clone size are as listed in that table; D and trimming were resolved from the DNA. The sample carries fewer than 350,000 clones, around 88% recorded once.

The receptor was isolated from a woman in her 70s with COVID-19, enrolled during active disease. The chain uses TRBV4-1 and TRBJ1-2; D may be TRBD1 (5 bases). Sequenced input: peripheral blood. Written as DNA, the CDR3 is TGCGCCAGCAGCCAAGAGGGGGGACCCAACTATGGCTACACCTTC. Its protein is CASSQEGGPNYGYTF.